A single sample gave rise to the 29 T cell receptor beta chains below, sequenced in a study of blood T cell repertoires in COVID-19. Measured with immunoSEQ multiplex PCR; TCRdb has only the in-frame clones, and not every one. Of 150,000 to 200,000 clones in the sample, 85% to 95% are singletons; the top ten hold roughly 0.76%. The sample taken for sequencing was peripheral blood. These receptors originate from a man younger than 40 with COVID-19, enrolled during active disease.

The V gene is TRBV2, the J gene TRBJ1-5; no clear D. The CDR3 is 13 amino acids. Trimming cost V 6 bases and J 4 bases, with 10 bases left between them. The germline CDR1 and CDR2 sequences are SNHLY and FYNNEI. For the CDR3, the DNA is TGTGCCAGCAGCCCAGACGGGAATCAGCCCCAGCATTTT. Protein product: CASSPDGNQPQHF. The full variable domain, rest sourced from reference TRBV2 and TRBJ1-5, is EPEVTQTPSHQVTQMGQEVILRCVPISNHLYFYWYRQILGQKVEFLVSFYNNEISEKSEIFDDQFSVERPDGSNFTLKIRSTKLEDSAMYFCASSPDGNQPQHFGDGTRLSIL.

The V gene is TRBV11-2, the J gene TRBJ2-5; no reliable D call. The V end was cut by 1 base, the J end by 10 bases, with 10 bases between. This CDR3 contains 12 residues. In germline, CDR1 is SGHAT, CDR2 FQNNGV. The CDR3 bases are TGTGCCAGCAGCTTAGTGAGTTTGAGCCAGTACTTC. It is translated as CASSLVSLSQYF.

This chain links TRBV30 with TRBJ1-5; a weak D match, TRBD1 (6 bases). The CDR3 has 15 residues. The V gene's germline CDR1 is GTSNPN and CDR2 SVGIG (reference sequence). The germline V and J ends were trimmed by 2 bases and 0 bases, with 11 bases remaining between them. The CDR3 DNA reads as TGTGCCTGGAGTCCAAGGACAGATAGCAATCAGCCCCAGCATTTT. Amino acids: CAWSPRTDSNQPQHF. The variable domain in full, with the rest retrieved from reference TRBV30 and TRBJ1-5, is SQTIHQWPATLVQPVGSPLSLECTVEGTSNPNLYWYRQAAGRGLQLLFYSVGIGQISSEVPQNLSASRPQDRQFILSSKKLLLSDSGFYLCAWSPRTDSNQPQHFGDGTRLSIL.

V gene TRBV7-9 combines with J gene TRBJ2-6, with 9 nucleotides matching TRBD1. In germline, CDR1 is SEHNR, CDR2 FQNEAQ (reference sequence). J lost 0 bases, V lost 11 bases, and 14 bases had no gene match. This CDR3 spans 18 amino acids. The CDR3 DNA sequence: TGTGCCTCCGTAAGTCGGACAGGGGCTATCTCTGGGGCCAACGTCCTGACTTTC. It translates to CASVSRTGAISGANVLTF.

This clone was seen only a few times. The V call is TRBV5-4, the J call TRBJ2-1, with 8 bases fitting TRBD2. This CDR3 is built from 16 residues. V gave up 0 bases and J gave up 4 bases; unmatched junction bases: 6. The germline V gene has CDR1 SGHNT and CDR2 YYREEE (reference sequence). In DNA form, the CDR3 reads TGTGCCAGCAGCTTGGTCGGGACTAGGGCTTACAATGAGCAGTTCTTC. Its protein product is CASSLVGTRAYNEQFF.

This clone was observed a handful of times. V and J are TRBV2 and TRBJ1-5, with 8 bases that match TRBD1. The CDR3 runs 15 residues. Germline CDR1 and CDR2: SNHLY and FYNNEI. J was trimmed by 3 bases and V by 6 bases; bases with no gene match: 7. Here the CDR3 reads CASSRDRTYNQPQHF. CDR3 nucleotide sequence: TGTGCCAGCAGCCGGGACAGGACCTACAATCAGCCCCAGCATTTT. Looking up the rest from reference TRBV2 and TRBJ1-5 gives the full variable domain: EPEVTQTPSHQVTQMGQEVILRCVPISNHLYFYWYRQILGQKVEFLVSFYNNEISEKSEIFDDQFSVERPDGSNFTLKIRSTKLEDSAMYFCASSRDRTYNQPQHFGDGTRLSIL.

The gene calls are TRBV6-2 or TRBV6-3 and TRBJ2-2, with D possibly TRBD1 on 5 matching bases. The CDR3 has 17 amino acids. The germline V gene encodes CDR1 MNHEY and CDR2 SVGEGT. The V and J ends lost 4 bases and 1 base respectively, with 16 bases between them. DNA for the CDR3: TGTGCCAGCAGTTGGTCAGGGATTGGGCAGAACACCGGGGAGCTGTTTTTT. Translation gives CASSWSGIGQNTGELFF.

In this sample, this clone turned up once. V and J are TRBV30 and TRBJ1-2, with D maybe TRBD1 (5 bases). CDR1 GTSNPN and CDR2 SVGIG come from the germline V gene (reference sequence). CDR3 length equals 12 residues. V was trimmed by 0 bases and J by 8 bases, leaving 10 bases between them. CDR3 in DNA: TGTGCCTGGAGTGTATCCCAGGGAGGCTACACCTTC. Translation gives CAWSVSQGGYTF.

DNA of the CDR3: TGTGCCAGCAGTTACTCGAGGACAGTCCTTAATGAAAAACTGTTTTTT. This sequence encodes CASSYSRTVLNEKLFF. The rearrangement links TRBV6-5 to TRBJ1-4, with TRBD1 as a possible D gene (6 bases). Trimming stripped 0 bases from V and 4 bases from J, with 12 bases between. This CDR3 region has 16 residues. CDR1 and CDR2 (germline): MNHEY, SVGAGI.

The gene calls are TRBV5-1 and TRBJ2-3; a possible D gene is TRBD2 (6 bases). Germline CDR1 is SGHRS and CDR2 is YFSETQ. V lost 1 base to trimming and J lost 2 bases, with 14 bases between them. The CDR3 contains 16 residues. CDR3 sequence reads: CASSLYGGSSTDTQYF. CDR3 coding DNA: TGCGCCAGCAGCTTGTATGGGGGGTCCTCCACAGATACGCAGTATTTT. The full variable domain, with the rest looked up from reference TRBV5-1 and TRBJ2-3, is KAGVTQTPRYLIKTRGQQVTLSCSPISGHRSVSWYQQTPGQGLQFLFEYFSETQRNKGNFPGRFSGRQFSNSRSEMNVSTLELGDSALYLCASSLYGGSSTDTQYFGPGTRLTVL.

The rearrangement uses TRBV10-2 and TRBJ2-5; 14 nucleotides align to TRBD2. Germline V gene data show CDR1 as WSHSY and CDR2 as SAAADI. Germline trimming cut 6 bases from V and 4 bases from J; bases unmatched to any gene: 13. This CDR3 comprises 18 residues. The CDR3 loop is CASRPGTSGGPGGETQYF. In nucleotides, the CDR3 is TGCGCCAGCAGACCCGGGACTAGCGGGGGCCCCGGGGGAGAGACCCAGTACTTC.

The count of this clone is one. The rearrangement links TRBV6-5 to TRBJ1-5; maybe TRBD1 (5 bases). V was pared by 6 bases and J by 3 bases, with 12 bases between. CDR1 and CDR2 from the germline V gene are MNHEY and SVGAGI. CDR3 length: 14 residues. Written as DNA, the CDR3 is TGTGCCAGCAGCCCCAGGGATCACAATCAGCCCCAGCATTTT. This encodes CASSPRDHNQPQHF.

The rearrangement links TRBV12-3 or TRBV12-4 to TRBJ1-1; possible D gene TRBD1, 5 bases. V was clipped by 6 bases and J by 1 base, with 9 bases between them. The CDR3 loop spans 13 amino acids. CDR3: CASSPTGNTEAFF. The CDR3 region has the DNA TGTGCCAGCAGCCCTACAGGGAACACTGAAGCTTTCTTT.

The chain joins TRBV27 to TRBJ1-4; unclear D gene. The ends were cut back, 2 bases at V and 7 bases at J, with 11 bases in the middle. This CDR3 is built from 14 residues. CDR1 and CDR2 (germline): MNHEY, SMNVEV (reference sequence). CDR3 in DNA: TGTGCCAGCAGTTTAACGGGGTACGGTGAAAAACTGTTTTTT. Translated, it gives CASSLTGYGEKLFF.

This chain joins TRBV19 and TRBJ1-2; possibly TRBD1 for D (5 bases). The germline V gene encodes CDR1 LNHDA and CDR2 SQIVND (reference sequence). The CDR3 totals 14 residues. V was clipped by 4 bases and J by 1 base, with 10 bases between them. The chain's CDR3 is CASSRRDGNYGYTF. The CDR3 nucleotides are TGTGCCAGTAGTAGGAGGGACGGTAACTATGGCTACACCTTC.

This clone was observed once. V is TRBV6-5 and J is TRBJ1-5, with 8 bases fitting TRBD1. Germline values: CDR1 MNHEY, CDR2 SVGAGI. The V segment lost 0 bases and the J segment 7 bases; nucleotides outside the gene matches: 5. This CDR3 comprises 15 residues. The CDR3 loop reads CASSYSGTGVQPQHF. The CDR3 nucleotides read TGTGCCAGCAGTTACTCCGGGACAGGAGTCCAGCCCCAGCATTTT.

The chain carries TRBV21-1 and TRBJ2-7; whether TRBD1, the table's D call, matches the DNA was not checked. TRBV21-1 is an annotated pseudogene. The CDR3 runs to 14 residues. The CDR3 coding sequence is TGTGCCAGCAGCAAAAGACAGGGTTCCTACGAGCAGTACTTC. Its translation: CASSKRQGSYEQYF.

CDR3 nucleotide sequence: TGCGCCAGCAGCGACGGGGGACAGGGGTGGAATTCACCCCTCCACTTT. Translation: CASSDGGQGWNSPLHF. The rearrangement links TRBV5-1 to TRBJ1-6; TRBD1 matches at 10 bases. The CDR3 extends over 16 amino acids. The V gene end was trimmed by 4 bases and the J gene end by 7 bases; junction bases not matched to a gene: 8. Germline CDR1 and CDR2: SGHRS and YFSETQ.

The CDR3 sequence: CASETGGASEAFF. For the CDR3, the DNA is TGTGCCAGTGAGACAGGGGGCGCGAGTGAGGCTTTCTTT. The chain has TRBV6-5 and TRBJ1-1, with 10 nucleotides matching TRBD1. This CDR3 contains 13 residues. Germline CDR1 and CDR2: MNHEY and SVGAGI. The V and J ends lost 9 bases and 11 bases, in that order; junction bases with no gene match: 12.

V gene TRBV2 combines with J gene TRBJ1-5, with D tentatively TRBD1 (5 bases). Trimming took 8 bases from V and 4 from J, leaving 15 bases between them. The germline V gene encodes CDR1 SNHLY and CDR2 FYNNEI. This CDR3 spans 14 amino acids. For the CDR3, the DNA is TGTGCCAGCCGCACCACGGGGGTAAATCAGCCCCAGCATTTT. Protein product: CASRTTGVNQPQHF.

The rearrangement uses TRBV29-1 and TRBJ2-3; TRBD2 matches 8 bases. V lost 3 bases to trimming and J lost 5 bases; unmatched junction nucleotides: 4. Germline-derived CDR1 and CDR2 are SQVTM and ANQGSEA. This CDR3 comprises 13 residues. CDR3 sequence reads: CSVERGAGDTQYF. CDR3 DNA: TGCAGCGTTGAGCGGGGGGCAGGAGATACGCAGTATTTT.

The rearrangement joins TRBV1 to TRBJ1-3; whether TRBD1, the table's D call, matches the DNA was not checked. TRBV1 is recorded as a pseudogene. The CDR3 length is 18 residues. CDR3 bases: TGCACCAGCAGCCAAAGGGAGTCCGGACAGGGGGCTGGAAACACCATATATTTT. It is translated as CTSSQRESGQGAGNTIYF.

The rearrangement joins TRBV20-1 to TRBJ2-7; 8 bases are a match to TRBD2. Losses at the gene ends were 3 bases for V and 4 bases for J; bases not matched to a gene: 8. Germline values: CDR1 DFQATT, CDR2 SNEGSKA (reference sequence). CDR3 length: 14 amino acids. In nucleotides, the CDR3 is TGCAGTGCTAGTGGGGCGGGGGGTGAGTACGAGCAGTACTTC. Its translation: CSASGAGGEYEQYF.

J is TRBJ2-1 and V is TRBV9; possible D gene TRBD2, 7 bases. This CDR3 has 16 amino acids. V lost 0 bases and J 1 base, leaving 11 bases between the germline ends. The germline V gene has CDR1 SGDLS and CDR2 YYNGEE. The DNA of the CDR3 is TGTGCCAGCAGCGTAGCGGGGGGCCTTTCCTACAATGAGCAGTTCTTC. This encodes CASSVAGGLSYNEQFF.

The CDR3 nucleotides read TGTGCCAGCAGCCAAAACACAGGGCCCGATACGCAGTATTTT. Amino acid sequence: CASSQNTGPDTQYF. The chain combines TRBV14 with TRBJ2-3; D is perhaps TRBD1 (6 bases). Germline V gives CDR1 SGHDN, CDR2 FVKESK. The CDR3 contains 14 residues. The V gene lost 2 bases and the J gene lost 6 bases, with 12 bases spanning the gap.

This clone appeared once. The V gene is TRBV27, the J gene TRBJ1-2; unclear D gene. This CDR3 is 17 amino acids long. Germline CDR1 MNHEY, CDR2 SMNVEV (reference sequence). Trimming pared 4 bases from V and 4 bases from J, leaving 22 bases between. DNA for the CDR3: TGTGCCAGCAGTTCCGCCGCGGGTGGAGAGAGATCCTATGGCTACACCTTC. As protein: CASSSAAGGERSYGYTF.

The CDR3 DNA sequence: TGTGCCAGCAGGCCGGGGGGACCTCGCATCTACGAGCAGTACTTC. The encoded protein is CASRPGGPRIYEQYF. This chain connects TRBV6-5 to TRBJ2-7; 7 bases fit TRBD2. Germline V gene data show CDR1 as MNHEY and CDR2 as SVGAGI. Germline trimming cut 6 bases from V and 3 bases from J; bases unmatched to any gene: 11. The CDR3 is 15 residues long.

CDR3 nucleotides: TGTGCCAGCAGCCATTCAGGGATTCCCGGTGGCTACACCTTC. Translation: CASSHSGIPGGYTF. The chain employs TRBV14 and TRBJ1-2; D is possibly TRBD1 (5 bases). The V and J ends lost 3 bases and 7 bases respectively, with 15 bases between them. This CDR3 contains 14 residues. Germline CDR1 reads SGHDN; CDR2 reads FVKESK.

This clone was counted once. The V and J genes are TRBV18 and TRBJ1-6, with TRBD1 identical over 7 bases. Germline assignment: CDR1 KGHSH and CDR2 LQKENI. The CDR3 has 14 residues. V was clipped by 4 bases and J by 6 bases; unmatched bases: 3. The CDR3 DNA reads TGTGCCAGCTCACACGACAGGGTTAATTCACCCCTCCACTTT. As protein: CASSHDRVNSPLHF.